A selection of T cell receptor beta chains follows, all from one sample in a study of blood T cells in healthy people across ages. Via MiXCR, TCRdb re-called the 5' RACE reads, giving one row per CDR3 protein. The data contain about 720,000 distinct CDR3 sequences, 22% of them singletons. Sequencing input: blood. The receptors stem from a man between 70 and 80 years old in good health. The CDR3 runs from the conserved cysteine through the conserved F or W. D genes are given only for firm matches. The size field is filled for only some rows; it gives once, few, many or a size class.

abundance	v_gene	d_gene	j_gene	len	CDR3nt	CDR3aa
.	TRBV28	.	TRBJ2-3	15	TGTGCCAGCAGTTCCCGGAGACAGTCGGTAGATACGCAGTATTTT	CASSSRRQSVDTQYF
many	TRBV18	.	TRBJ1-1	15	TGTGCCAGCTCACCGCGCAAAGGGATGAACACTGAAGCTTTCTTT	CASSPRKGMNTEAFF
few	TRBV7-9	.	TRBJ2-7	17	TGTGCCAGCAGCTTATTCCCCGCCGGTCGGAGCTCCTACGAGCAGTACTTC	CASSLFPAGRSSYEQYF
once	TRBV12-3/TRBV12-4	.	TRBJ2-3	14	TGTGCCAGCAGAGTGAGGGGCAGCACAGATACGCAGTATTTT	CASRVRGSTDTQYF
.	TRBV6-6	TRBD1	TRBJ1-4	15	TGTGCCAGCAGTCAAGAGGGGACAGGGAATGAAAAACTGTTTTTT	CASSQEGTGNEKLFF
many	TRBV7-8	.	TRBJ2-5	15	TGTGCCAGCAGCAGAGTGGTACAGTACCAAGAGACCCAGTACTTC	CASSRVVQYQETQYF
.	TRBV6-5	.	TRBJ1-4	14	TGTGCCAGCAGTTACGGGGCGGGGGGTGAAAAACTGTTTTTT	CASSYGAGGEKLFF
few	TRBV2	.	TRBJ1-5	15	TGTGCCAGCAGTGAAGTGGGGTATAGCAATCAGCCCCAGCATTTT	CASSEVGYSNQPQHF
.	TRBV24-1	TRBD1	TRBJ2-1	14	TGTGCCACCAGTGACTCGGGAAGGGGGCGAGGGCAGTTCTTC	CATSDSGRGRGQFF
once	TRBV14	.	TRBJ2-1	15	TGTGCCAGCAGCCAAGTGGGCGTGAGACGTTATGAGCAGTTCTTC	CASSQVGVRRYEQFF
.	TRBV7-7	TRBD1	TRBJ2-1	14	TGTGCCAGCAGCTTAGGGGGACAGAGCAATGAGCAGTTCTTC	CASSLGGQSNEQFF
.	TRBV24-1	TRBD2	TRBJ2-3	13	TGTGGCACCAGTTCCCGGGGGGGTGCTACGCAGTATTTT	CGTSSRGGATQYF
.	TRBV4-3	TRBD2	TRBJ2-1	14	TGCGCCAGCAGCCAAGAAGGTGGCGGGACTAGCGTGTTCTTC	CASSQEGGGTSVFF
few	TRBV28	.	TRBJ2-2	16	TGTGCCAGCAGTTTAGGTACCAGTACGAACACCGGGGAGCTGTTTTTT	CASSLGTSTNTGELFF
many	TRBV7-9	TRBD1	TRBJ1-1	18	TGTGCCAGCAGCTCCCCCGGGACAGGGGATGGTTTAGGCACTGAAGCTTTCTTT	CASSSPGTGDGLGTEAFF
.	TRBV29-1	TRBD1	TRBJ1-2	13	TGCAGCGTTGTCCGGGCAGGGGGCTATGGCTACACCTTC	CSVVRAGGYGYTF
.	TRBV6-5	.	TRBJ1-1	13	TGTGCCAGCACCAAGGGGGTGGTCACTGAAGCTTTCTTT	CASTKGVVTEAFF
few	TRBV12-3/TRBV12-4	.	TRBJ1-3	12	TGTGCCAGCCTCTCATTAGGAAACACCATATATTTT	CASLSLGNTIYF
once	TRBV27	TRBD1	TRBJ2-5	12	TGTGCCAGCGGCTACAGGGGAGAGACCCAGTACTTC	CASGYRGETQYF
few	TRBV3-1	TRBD2	TRBJ2-1	15	TGTGCCAGCAGCCAAGACCGGGAGGCTTACAATGAGCAGTTCTTC	CASSQDREAYNEQFF
.	TRBV30	.	TRBJ1-1	12	TGTGCCTGGAGTCAAGGTTTAAGTGAAGCTTTCTTT	CAWSQGLSEAFF
.	TRBV28	TRBD1	TRBJ2-1	12	TGTGCCAGCCGGACAGGGCCCGATGAGCAGTTCTTC	CASRTGPDEQFF
.	TRBV12-3/TRBV12-4	TRBD2	TRBJ2-7	15	TGTGCCAGCAGTTTGGGGACTAGCGGGGAAGTCGAGCAGTACTTC	CASSLGTSGEVEQYF
.	TRBV6-5	.	TRBJ2-1	14	TGTGCCAGCAGTCCGCAGACTGGGGGCTATGAGCAGTTCTTC	CASSPQTGGYEQFF
few	TRBV7-9	TRBD1	TRBJ1-1	12	TGTGCCAGCAGCAGACAGGGGAATGAAGCTTTCTTT	CASSRQGNEAFF
.	TRBV18	.	TRBJ2-1	14	TGTGCCAGCTCACGACTAGGGGACTACAATGAGCAGTTCTTC	CASSRLGDYNEQFF
few	TRBV3-1	.	TRBJ2-7	15	TGTGCCAGCAGCCAAGATGCTTGGCGGGTGGTTGAGCAGTACTTC	CASSQDAWRVVEQYF
few	TRBV12-3/TRBV12-4	.	TRBJ1-2	15	TGTGCCAGCAGTTTAGGCAGTTCAGCTAACTATGGCTACACCTTC	CASSLGSSANYGYTF
.	TRBV24-1	.	TRBJ2-5	13	TGTGCCACCAGTGAAGGGGGGCCAGAGACCCAGTACTTC	CATSEGGPETQYF
.	TRBV5-5	.	TRBJ2-1	14	TGTGCCAGCAGCTCCCATGGCAGGGACAATGAGCAGTTCTTC	CASSSHGRDNEQFF